This TCR beta chain was profiled in a study of spatial heterogeneity in lung cancer. The wider study: Each distinct TCR and UMI combination averaged more than ten appearances in raw reads.

The time point denotes: sample taken at primary tumor resection. The donors were more than 70 patients with non-small cell lung cancer that was early-stage and untreated. Whole RNA, which was extracted from tumor, nontumor lung tissue or frozen PBMC, was sequenced without any cell sorting. The germline gives CDR1 SGHVS, CDR2 FQNEAQ. This CDR3 is built from 16 residues. V lost 3 bases and J lost 4, with 18 bases in between. In its sample, this clonotype was seen many times. Every TCR cDNA molecule carried a tag that served as a unique molecular identifier. TCRdb independently ran MiXCR on the 5' RACE reads; one entry per CDR3 protein. The sample has more than 65,000 distinct CDR3 sequences; roughly 8% are singletons.

Sequences were derived from PBMCs, sampled at surgery. V usage is TRBV7-8 and J usage is TRBJ1-1; D is perhaps TRBD1 (6 bases). The receptor's source is a male donor with early-stage non-small cell lung cancer. The CDR3 loop is CASSFASWGGGTEAFF. The CDR3 coding sequence is TGTGCCAGCAGCTTTGCTTCATGGGGAGGGGGCACTGAAGCTTTCTTT.